The 26 T cell receptor beta chains presented below share a single source sample, sequenced in a study of T cell clones after liver transplantation. Here immunoSEQ multiplex PCR was the method, and the copy in TCRdb shows in-frame clones only, minus some. The sample consists of 68,000 or so clones, 80% to 95% of them appearing once. The sample consisted of CD4+ T cells from blood, taken roughly 26 months after liver transplant. All receptors come from a human patient who received a liver transplant. The graft donor may have contributed some T cells.

J is TRBJ2-1 and V is TRBV7-3; 10 bases agree with TRBD2. This CDR3 is 15 amino acids long. The junction had 5 bases not matched to a gene; V was cut back by 2 bases and J by 7 bases. Germline V gene data show CDR1 as SGHTA and CDR2 as FQGTGA. This CDR3 reads CASSLSLAGANEQFF. DNA of the CDR3: TGTGCCAGCAGCTTATCTCTAGCGGGAGCAAATGAGCAGTTCTTC.

This chain links TRBV14 with TRBJ2-3; D is ambiguous. The germline V gene has CDR1 SGHDN and CDR2 FVKESK. The ends were cut back, 4 bases at V and 4 bases at J, with 12 bases in the middle. The CDR3 is 14 amino acids. CDR3 protein: CASSPAGVSDTQYF. DNA of the CDR3: TGTGCCAGCAGCCCCGCTGGGGTGTCAGATACGCAGTATTTT.

The chain is built from TRBV7-6 and TRBJ1-3; D is undetermined. V lost 1 base and J 0 bases, leaving 7 bases between the germline ends. The CDR3 loop spans 15 amino acids. Looked up from germline, CDR1 is SGHVS and CDR2 is FNYEAQ. The CDR3: CASSLDVFSGNTIYF. The CDR3 DNA reads TGTGCCAGCAGCTTAGATGTCTTCTCTGGAAACACCATATATTTT.

The V gene is TRBV6-6, the J gene TRBJ1-1; TRBD1 might be the D (5 bases). The germline V gene has CDR1 MNHNY and CDR2 SVGAGI (reference sequence). V was trimmed by 2 bases and J by 6 bases, leaving 10 bases between them. CDR3 length: 13 residues. CDR3 region: CASSYEGSAEAFF. The CDR3 DNA reads as TGTGCCAGCAGTTACGAGGGGAGCGCTGAAGCTTTCTTT.

V and J are TRBV2 and TRBJ2-1; no clear D gene. The CDR3 runs 12 residues. V was pared by 2 bases and J by 12 bases, with 11 bases between. The germline V gene has CDR1 SNHLY and CDR2 FYNNEI. CDR3 loop: CASSEIPSGQFF. The CDR3 bases are TGTGCCAGCAGTGAAATCCCATCTGGGCAGTTCTTC.

V usage is TRBV19 and J usage is TRBJ1-3, with 7 bases that match TRBD1. The CDR3 spans 16 residues. V was pared by 5 bases and J by 0 bases, with 7 bases of the junction left unmatched. The germline V gene encodes CDR1 LNHDA and CDR2 SQIVND (reference sequence). The CDR3 DNA sequence: TGTGCCAGTAGTTTTACGACAGGGCCCTCTGGAAACACCATATATTTT. Residues: CASSFTTGPSGNTIYF.

The chain has TRBV25-1 and TRBJ1-1; D is undetermined. V dropped 4 bases and J dropped 0 bases, with 12 bases sitting between them. CDR3 length: 15 amino acids. In germline, CDR1 is MGHDK, CDR2 SYGVNS. CDR3 region: CASSAARPMNTEAFF. The CDR3 bases are TGTGCCAGCAGTGCAGCGCGGCCCATGAACACTGAAGCTTTCTTT.

The chain joins TRBV4-1 to TRBJ2-3, with D possibly matching TRBD2 (5 bases). This CDR3 spans 15 amino acids. The germline CDR1 and CDR2 sequences are MGHRA and YSYEKL. The V and J ends lost 1 base and 0 bases respectively, with 8 bases between them. CDR3 DNA: TGCGCCAGCAGCCAAGTCGGGGTTAGCACAGATACGCAGTATTTT. Its translation: CASSQVGVSTDTQYF.

The chain is built from TRBV19 and TRBJ2-4, with D perhaps matching TRBD1 (5 bases). This CDR3 is 16 amino acids long. V lost 2 bases to trimming and J lost 0 bases, with 11 bases between them. Per the germline V gene, CDR1 is LNHDA and CDR2 is SQIVND (reference sequence). The DNA of the CDR3 is TGTGCCAGTAGTATATGGGGCAGCCTAGCCAAAAACATTCAGTACTTC. It codes for CASSIWGSLAKNIQYF.

The chain joins TRBV19 to TRBJ1-4; 7 bases match TRBD1. In germline, CDR1 is LNHDA, CDR2 SQIVND (reference sequence). The CDR3 spans 15 residues. The J segment lost 5 bases and the V segment lost 6 bases, leaving 9 bases of the junction unmatched. The DNA of the CDR3 is TGTGCCAGTAGCAGCTGGACAGGACAGAATGAAAAACTGTTTTTT. It codes for CASSSWTGQNEKLFF.

V and J are TRBV5-4 and TRBJ2-5, with a weak D call TRBD1 (6 bases). The CDR3 totals 14 residues. Germline V CDR1 and CDR2: SGHNT, YYREEE (reference sequence). Trimming shortened V by 0 bases and J by 5 bases, and 11 bases separated the two germline ends. CDR3 nucleotides: TGTGCCAGCAGCTTGGGGGGGCCAAGTGAGACCCAGTACTTC. This gives the protein CASSLGGPSETQYF.

The chain combines TRBV4-1 with TRBJ2-1; a possible D gene is TRBD1 (6 bases). This CDR3 region has 18 residues. The V end was cut by 3 bases, the J end by 0 bases, with 18 bases between. Looked up from germline, CDR1 is MGHRA and CDR2 is YSYEKL. CDR3 loop: CASSQAGLGAFSYNEQFF. The CDR3 DNA sequence: TGCGCCAGCAGCCAGGCGGGTTTGGGGGCCTTCTCCTACAATGAGCAGTTCTTC.

The CDR3 loop reads CASSSPRLAGYEQYF. CDR3 nucleotides: TGTGCCAGCAGTTCACCCCGGCTAGCGGGCTACGAGCAGTACTTC. The rearrangement joins TRBV6-6 to TRBJ2-7; 8 bases line up with TRBD2. The CDR3 has 15 amino acids. V shed 4 bases, J shed 3 bases, and the junction held 8 bases outside the gene matches. The germline CDR1 and CDR2 sequences are MNHNY and SVGAGI (reference sequence).

This clone has only one observation. The gene calls are TRBV2 and TRBJ2-1, with TRBD2 matching over 12 bases. This CDR3 is built from 15 residues. Per the germline V gene, CDR1 is SNHLY and CDR2 is FYNNEI. Trimming removed 6 bases from V and 9 bases from J; junction bases left unmatched: 9. CDR3 protein: CASSETGLAGSEQFF. In DNA form, the CDR3 reads TGTGCCAGCAGCGAAACGGGACTAGCGGGCAGTGAGCAGTTCTTC.

This rearrangement joins TRBV2 to TRBJ2-7; TRBD1 matches at 7 bases. The germline gives CDR1 SNHLY, CDR2 FYNNEI. V lost 4 bases to trimming and J lost 3 bases; unmatched junction nucleotides: 3. This CDR3 is built from 13 residues. The CDR3 loop is CASSGRTGYEQYF. CDR3 in DNA: TGTGCCAGCAGTGGCCGGACAGGCTACGAGCAGTACTTC. The complete variable domain, with remaining parts taken from reference TRBV2 and TRBJ2-7, reads EPEVTQTPSHQVTQMGQEVILRCVPISNHLYFYWYRQILGQKVEFLVSFYNNEISEKSEIFDDQFSVERPDGSNFTLKIRSTKLEDSAMYFCASSGRTGYEQYFGPGTRLTVT.

About this clone: This same CDR3 is encoded by further DNA sequences in the sample. The V and J genes are TRBV2 and TRBJ2-1, with D unclear. The CDR3 contains 10 residues. Germline CDR1 SNHLY, CDR2 FYNNEI. Trimming pared 6 bases from V and 8 bases from J, leaving 5 bases between. CDR3 DNA: TGTGCCAGCAGCGTTTATGAGCAGTTCTTC. Translation gives CASSVYEQFF.

This sequence joins TRBV6-6 and TRBJ2-3; 7 positions agree with TRBD2. Germline CDR1 and CDR2: MNHNY and SVGAGI (reference sequence). CDR3 length: 15 amino acids. J was trimmed by 0 bases and V by 7 bases; bases with no gene match: 7. The CDR3 loop reads CASISGTKSTDTQYF. The CDR3 bases are TGTGCCAGCATTTCCGGGACTAAGAGCACAGATACGCAGTATTTT.

V is TRBV5-1 and J is TRBJ2-7; a weak D match, TRBD1 (6 bases). Germline lookup yields CDR1 SGHRS and CDR2 YFSETQ. The V end lost 4 bases, the J end lost 12 bases, and 11 bases lay between the germline ends. The CDR3 totals 10 residues. The CDR3 spells CASSGGHGYF. Written as DNA, the CDR3 is TGCGCCAGCAGCGGGGGACACGGGTACTTC.

The chain has TRBV2 and TRBJ1-1; D is uncertain. The CDR3 runs to 13 residues. V was pared by 10 bases and J by 4 bases, with 16 bases between. The germline gives CDR1 SNHLY, CDR2 FYNNEI. The CDR3 reads CATTTSFGTEAFF. The CDR3 bases are TGTGCCACCACGACCTCCTTTGGCACTGAAGCTTTCTTT.

The chain uses TRBV27 and TRBJ2-6, with 10 bases matching TRBD2. The CDR3 runs 19 residues. Per germline, CDR1 MNHEY and CDR2 SMNVEV (reference sequence). The J segment lost 2 bases and the V segment lost 3 bases, leaving 10 bases of the junction unmatched. CDR3 in amino acids: CASSFGLAGVQPGANVLTF. The DNA for the CDR3 is TGTGCCAGCAGTTTCGGGCTAGCGGGAGTTCAACCTGGGGCCAACGTCCTGACTTTC.

This clone has only one observation. This sequence joins TRBV18 and TRBJ1-1, with TRBD1 as a possible D gene (5 bases). V gave up 1 base and J gave up 1 base, with 7 bases separating them. The CDR3 loop spans 14 amino acids. In germline, CDR1 is KGHSH, CDR2 LQKENI. The CDR3 is CASSPLRENTEAFF. DNA of the CDR3: TGTGCCAGCTCACCACTCAGGGAGAACACTGAAGCTTTCTTT.

This clone came up once. This sequence joins TRBV7-2 and TRBJ1-4; no clear D. Trimming took 5 bases from V and 0 from J, leaving 7 bases between them. Per germline, CDR1 SGHTA and CDR2 FQGNSA. CDR3 length: 14 amino acids. DNA of the CDR3: TGTGCCAGCAGCCAATGGGCAACTAATGAAAAACTGTTTTTT. It is translated as CASSQWATNEKLFF.

This chain uses TRBV5-1 with TRBJ2-5; TRBD2 agrees at 7 bases. CDR1 and CDR2 (germline): SGHRS, YFSETQ. The CDR3 sequence is 14 residues long. Trimming took 0 bases from V and 3 from J; bases not matched to a gene: 2. In nucleotides, the CDR3 is TGCGCCAGCAGCTTGGCGGGGGGTAAAGAGACCCAGTACTTC. Translation: CASSLAGGKETQYF.

The V gene is TRBV5-4, the J gene TRBJ2-7; possible D gene TRBD2, 7 bases. The V and J ends lost 9 bases and 3 bases respectively, with 10 bases between them. This CDR3 region has 11 residues. Germline-derived CDR1 and CDR2 are SGHNT and YYREEE (reference sequence). CDR3 in DNA: TGTGCCATGGGAGGGGGCTACGAGCAGTACTTC. It encodes CAMGGGYEQYF.

The chain couples TRBV11-2 to TRBJ2-1; the match to TRBD1 covers 9 bases. CDR3 length: 15 amino acids. The V gene's germline CDR1 is SGHAT and CDR2 FQNNGV. J lost 4 bases, V lost 5 bases, and 6 bases had no gene match. CDR3 sequence reads: CASSQTGGAYNEQFF. CDR3 DNA sequence: TGTGCCAGCAGCCAAACAGGGGGCGCTTACAATGAGCAGTTCTTC.

The chain links TRBV2 to TRBJ2-5; D is perhaps TRBD1 or TRBD2 (5 bases each). CDR3 length equals 14 residues. The germline CDR1 and CDR2 sequences are SNHLY and FYNNEI. V dropped 7 bases and J dropped 1 base, with 13 bases sitting between them. The CDR3 protein is CASNLIGTQETQYF. The CDR3 bases are TGTGCCAGCAATCTAATCGGGACCCAAGAGACCCAGTACTTC. Together with reference TRBV2 and TRBJ2-5, the CDR3 gives the full variable domain: EPEVTQTPSHQVTQMGQEVILRCVPISNHLYFYWYRQILGQKVEFLVSFYNNEISEKSEIFDDQFSVERPDGSNFTLKIRSTKLEDSAMYFCASNLIGTQETQYFGPGTRLLVL.